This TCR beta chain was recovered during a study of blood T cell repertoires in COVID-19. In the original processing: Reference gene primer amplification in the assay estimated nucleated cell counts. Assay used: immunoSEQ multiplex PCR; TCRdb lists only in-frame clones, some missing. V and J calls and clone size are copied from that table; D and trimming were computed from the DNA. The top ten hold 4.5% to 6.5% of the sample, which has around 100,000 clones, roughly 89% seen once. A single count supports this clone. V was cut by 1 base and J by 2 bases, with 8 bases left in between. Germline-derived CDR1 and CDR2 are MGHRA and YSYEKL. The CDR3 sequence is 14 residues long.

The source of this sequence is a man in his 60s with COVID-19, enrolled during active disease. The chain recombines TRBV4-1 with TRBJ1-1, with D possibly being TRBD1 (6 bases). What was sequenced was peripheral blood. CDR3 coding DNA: TGCGCCAGCAGCCAAGTACAGGGTAACACTGAAGCTTTCTTT. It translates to CASSQVQGNTEAFF.